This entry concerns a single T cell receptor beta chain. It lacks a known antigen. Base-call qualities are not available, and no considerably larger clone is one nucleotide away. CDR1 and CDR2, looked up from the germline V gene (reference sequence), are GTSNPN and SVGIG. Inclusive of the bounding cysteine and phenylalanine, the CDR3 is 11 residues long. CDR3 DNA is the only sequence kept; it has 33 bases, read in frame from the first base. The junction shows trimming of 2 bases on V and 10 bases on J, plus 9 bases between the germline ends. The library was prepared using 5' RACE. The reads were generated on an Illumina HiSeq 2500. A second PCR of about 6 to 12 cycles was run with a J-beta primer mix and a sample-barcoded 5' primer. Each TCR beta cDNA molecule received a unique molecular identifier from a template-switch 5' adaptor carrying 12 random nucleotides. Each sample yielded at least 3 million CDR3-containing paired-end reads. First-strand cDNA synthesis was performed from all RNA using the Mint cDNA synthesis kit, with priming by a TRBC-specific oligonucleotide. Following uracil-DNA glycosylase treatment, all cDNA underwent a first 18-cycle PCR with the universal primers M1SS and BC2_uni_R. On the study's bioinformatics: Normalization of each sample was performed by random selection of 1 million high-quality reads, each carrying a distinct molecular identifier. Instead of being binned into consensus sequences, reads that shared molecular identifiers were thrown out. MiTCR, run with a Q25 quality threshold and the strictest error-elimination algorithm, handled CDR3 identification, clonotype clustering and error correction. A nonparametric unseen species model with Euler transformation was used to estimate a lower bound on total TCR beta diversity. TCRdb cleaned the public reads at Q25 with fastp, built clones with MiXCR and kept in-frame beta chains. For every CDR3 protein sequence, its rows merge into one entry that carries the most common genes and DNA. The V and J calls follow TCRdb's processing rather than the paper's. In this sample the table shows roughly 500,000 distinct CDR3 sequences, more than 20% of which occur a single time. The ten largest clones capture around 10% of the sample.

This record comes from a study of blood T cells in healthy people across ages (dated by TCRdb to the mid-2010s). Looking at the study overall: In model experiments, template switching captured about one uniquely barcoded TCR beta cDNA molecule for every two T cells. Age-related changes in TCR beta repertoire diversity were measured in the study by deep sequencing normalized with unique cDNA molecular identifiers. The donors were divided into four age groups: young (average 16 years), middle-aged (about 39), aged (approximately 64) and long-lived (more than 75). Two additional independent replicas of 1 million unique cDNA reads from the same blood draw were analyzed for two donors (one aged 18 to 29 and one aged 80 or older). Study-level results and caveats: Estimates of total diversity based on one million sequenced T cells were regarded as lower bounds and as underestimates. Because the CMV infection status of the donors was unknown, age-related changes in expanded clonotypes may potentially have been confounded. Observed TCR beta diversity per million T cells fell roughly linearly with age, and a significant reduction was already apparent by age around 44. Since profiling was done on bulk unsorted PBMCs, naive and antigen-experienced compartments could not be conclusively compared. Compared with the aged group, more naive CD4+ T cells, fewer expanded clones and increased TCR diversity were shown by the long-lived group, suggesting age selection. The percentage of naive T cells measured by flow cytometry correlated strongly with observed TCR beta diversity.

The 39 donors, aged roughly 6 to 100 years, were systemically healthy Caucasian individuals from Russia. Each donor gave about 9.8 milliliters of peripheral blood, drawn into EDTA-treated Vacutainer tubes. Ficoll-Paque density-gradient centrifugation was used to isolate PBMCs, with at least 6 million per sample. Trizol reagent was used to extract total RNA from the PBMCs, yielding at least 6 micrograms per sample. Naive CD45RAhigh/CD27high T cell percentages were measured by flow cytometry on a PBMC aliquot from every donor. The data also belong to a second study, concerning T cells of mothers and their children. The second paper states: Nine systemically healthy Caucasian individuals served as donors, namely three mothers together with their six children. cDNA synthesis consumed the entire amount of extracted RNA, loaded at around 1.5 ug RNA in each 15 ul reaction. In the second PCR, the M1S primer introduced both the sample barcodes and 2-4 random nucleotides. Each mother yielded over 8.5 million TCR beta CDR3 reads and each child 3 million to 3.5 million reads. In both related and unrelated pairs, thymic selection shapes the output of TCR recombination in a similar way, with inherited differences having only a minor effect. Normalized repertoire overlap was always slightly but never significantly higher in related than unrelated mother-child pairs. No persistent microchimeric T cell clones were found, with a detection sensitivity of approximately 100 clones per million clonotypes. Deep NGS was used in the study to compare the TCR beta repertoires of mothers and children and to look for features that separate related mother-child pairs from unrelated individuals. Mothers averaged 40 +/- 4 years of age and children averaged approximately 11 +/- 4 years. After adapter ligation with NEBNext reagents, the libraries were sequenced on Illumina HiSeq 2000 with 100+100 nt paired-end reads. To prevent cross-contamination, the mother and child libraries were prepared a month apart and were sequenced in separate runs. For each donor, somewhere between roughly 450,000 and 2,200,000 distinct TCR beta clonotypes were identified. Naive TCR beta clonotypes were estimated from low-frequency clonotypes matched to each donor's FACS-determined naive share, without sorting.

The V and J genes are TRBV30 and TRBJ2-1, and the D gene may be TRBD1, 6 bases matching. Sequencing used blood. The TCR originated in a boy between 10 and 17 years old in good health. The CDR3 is CAWSLGGEQFF. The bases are TGTGCCTGGAGTCTAGGGGGAGAGCAGTTCTTC. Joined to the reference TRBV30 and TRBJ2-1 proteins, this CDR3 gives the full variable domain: SQTIHQWPATLVQPVGSPLSLECTVEGTSNPNLYWYRQAAGRGLQLLFYSVGIGQISSEVPQNLSASRPQDRQFILSSKKLLLSDSGFYLCAWSLGGEQFFGPGTRLTVL.